These T cell receptor beta chains were read from a single sample in a study of blood T cell repertoires in COVID-19. Measured with immunoSEQ multiplex PCR; TCRdb has only the in-frame clones, and not every one. The sample holds over 300,000 clones, roughly 85% seen once. The sequenced material came from peripheral blood. These receptors all stem from a human donor in a cohort sampled during active COVID-19. Each CDR3 is given with its conserved first and last residue. The D gene is left open where the match is weak. Clone size, where shown, is once, few, many, or a class for clones that have expanded.

d_gene: -
j_gene: TRBJ1-2
v_gene: TRBV7-9
abundance: -
CDR3aa: CASSSDGGIYYGYTF
CDR3nt: TGTGCCAGCAGTAGTGACGGGGGGATTTACTATGGCTACACCTTC

d_gene: -
j_gene: TRBJ2-7
v_gene: TRBV6-6
abundance: -
CDR3aa: CASSQDTYEQYF
CDR3nt: TGTGCCAGCAGTCAGGACACCTACGAGCAGTACTTC

d_gene: -
j_gene: TRBJ1-6
v_gene: TRBV19
abundance: -
CDR3aa: CASRPTDNSPLHF
CDR3nt: TGTGCCAGTAGACCGACAGATAATTCACCCCTCCACTTT

d_gene: -
j_gene: TRBJ1-1
v_gene: TRBV5-1
abundance: -
CDR3aa: CASSGITGTEAFF
CDR3nt: TGCGCCAGCTCCGGGATAACTGGCACTGAAGCTTTCTTT

d_gene: -
j_gene: TRBJ2-1
v_gene: TRBV5-4
abundance: -
CDR3aa: CASSLGLEIDPFF
CDR3nt: TGTGCCAGCAGCTTGGGACTAGAAATAGACCCGTTCTTC

d_gene: -
j_gene: TRBJ2-7
v_gene: TRBV30
abundance: -
CDR3aa: CAWSGTGPVGQYF
CDR3nt: TGTGCCTGGAGTGGCACAGGGCCTGTTGGGCAGTACTTC

d_gene: TRBD2
j_gene: TRBJ2-3
v_gene: TRBV3-1/TRBV3-2
abundance: -
CDR3aa: CASTPTSGSTDTQYF
CDR3nt: TGTGCCAGCACCCCTACTAGCGGGAGCACAGATACGCAGTATTTT

d_gene: -
j_gene: TRBJ1-1
v_gene: TRBV9
abundance: once
CDR3aa: CASSVATEGTEAFF
CDR3nt: TGTGCCAGCAGCGTAGCTACTGAGGGCACTGAAGCTTTCTTT

d_gene: -
j_gene: TRBJ2-7
v_gene: TRBV6-2/TRBV6-3
abundance: -
CDR3aa: CASSYGRQFLYYEQYF
CDR3nt: TGTGCCAGCAGTTACGGCCGACAGTTTTTGTACTACGAGCAGTACTTC

d_gene: -
j_gene: TRBJ1-1
v_gene: TRBV13
abundance: -
CDR3aa: CASSPRAGFHENTEAFF
CDR3nt: TGTGCCAGCAGCCCAAGGGCAGGGTTTCACGAGAACACTGAAGCTTTCTTT

d_gene: TRBD2
j_gene: TRBJ2-5
v_gene: TRBV3-1/TRBV3-2
abundance: -
CDR3aa: CASSQDELAGGPETQYF
CDR3nt: TGTGCCAGCAGCCAAGATGAACTAGCGGGGGGGCCAGAGACCCAGTACTTC

d_gene: -
j_gene: TRBJ1-1
v_gene: TRBV9
abundance: -
CDR3aa: CASSPDLNTEAFF
CDR3nt: TGTGCCAGCAGCCCAGATCTGAACACTGAAGCTTTCTTT

d_gene: TRBD1
j_gene: TRBJ2-7
v_gene: TRBV5-5
abundance: -
CDR3aa: CASSLGTGNYEQYF
CDR3nt: TGTGCCAGCAGCTTGGGGACAGGGAACTACGAGCAGTACTTC

d_gene: TRBD1
j_gene: TRBJ2-7
v_gene: TRBV19
abundance: -
CDR3aa: CALTPPDRVSCNEQYF
CDR3nt: TGTGCCCTCACCCCCCCGGACAGGGTGTCCTGTAACGAGCAGTACTTC

d_gene: -
j_gene: TRBJ2-1
v_gene: TRBV12-3/TRBV12-4
abundance: -
CDR3aa: CASSSGETNEQFF
CDR3nt: TGTGCCAGCAGTTCCGGAGAAACCAATGAGCAGTTCTTC

d_gene: TRBD2
j_gene: TRBJ2-7
v_gene: TRBV11-2
abundance: few
CDR3aa: CASSLVSGGAYYEQYF
CDR3nt: TGTGCCAGCAGCTTAGTTTCGGGGGGGGCCTACTACGAGCAGTACTTC

d_gene: -
j_gene: TRBJ1-4
v_gene: TRBV7-9
abundance: -
CDR3aa: CASSSREGLAELFF
CDR3nt: TGTGCCAGCAGCTCCCGGGAAGGTCTTGCGGAACTGTTTTTT

d_gene: -
j_gene: TRBJ2-1
v_gene: TRBV10-3
abundance: few
CDR3aa: CATSTGEVDEQFF
CDR3nt: TGTGCCACGTCGACGGGAGAGGTCGATGAGCAGTTCTTC

d_gene: -
j_gene: TRBJ1-5
v_gene: TRBV6-6
abundance: -
CDR3aa: CASSFQGNQPQHF
CDR3nt: TGTGCCAGCAGTTTTCAGGGGAATCAGCCCCAGCATTTT

d_gene: -
j_gene: TRBJ1-1
v_gene: TRBV24-1
abundance: -
CDR3aa: CATSDGRRNTEAFF
CDR3nt: TGTGCCACCAGTGATGGGAGGAGGAACACTGAAGCTTTCTTT

d_gene: -
j_gene: TRBJ1-3
v_gene: TRBV15
abundance: -
CDR3aa: CATTPDGVSGNTIYF
CDR3nt: TGTGCCACCACCCCCGACGGGGTCTCTGGAAACACCATATATTTT

d_gene: -
j_gene: TRBJ2-7
v_gene: TRBV6-6
abundance: -
CDR3aa: CASSLGGPYEQYF
CDR3nt: TGTGCCAGCAGCCTCGGGGGGCCCTACGAGCAGTACTTC

d_gene: -
j_gene: TRBJ2-1
v_gene: TRBV7-6
abundance: -
CDR3aa: CASSLGGGARREQFF
CDR3nt: TGTGCCAGCAGCTTAGGCGGCGGGGCCCGGCGTGAGCAGTTCTTC

d_gene: -
j_gene: TRBJ1-1
v_gene: TRBV18
abundance: -
CDR3aa: CASSPTGNTEAFF
CDR3nt: TGTGCCAGCTCGCCTACAGGAAACACTGAAGCTTTCTTT

d_gene: -
j_gene: TRBJ1-1
v_gene: TRBV7-3
abundance: -
CDR3aa: CASSLGGSNTEAFF
CDR3nt: TGTGCCAGCAGCTTAGGGGGCTCGAACACTGAAGCTTTCTTT

d_gene: -
j_gene: TRBJ2-1
v_gene: TRBV12-3/TRBV12-4
abundance: -
CDR3aa: CASSLSVFEQFF
CDR3nt: TGTGCCAGCAGTTTATCCGTTTTTGAGCAGTTCTTC

d_gene: -
j_gene: TRBJ2-3
v_gene: TRBV7-9
abundance: -
CDR3aa: CASSSLTQSTDTQYF
CDR3nt: TGTGCCAGCAGCTCCCTCACACAAAGCACAGATACGCAGTATTTT

d_gene: -
j_gene: TRBJ1-1
v_gene: TRBV19
abundance: -
CDR3aa: CASSAGLPLNTEAFF
CDR3nt: TGTGCCAGTAGCGCGGGGCTACCGCTGAACACTGAAGCTTTCTTT

d_gene: -
j_gene: TRBJ1-1
v_gene: TRBV30
abundance: once
CDR3aa: CAWSFRTAVSEAFF
CDR3nt: TGTGCCTGGAGTTTCAGAACAGCAGTCAGTGAAGCTTTCTTT

d_gene: -
j_gene: TRBJ1-5
v_gene: TRBV2
abundance: once
CDR3aa: CASSELSPFSEGSGNQPQHF
CDR3nt: TGTGCCAGCAGTGAACTATCCCCTTTTAGTGAGGGCAGCGGCAATCAGCCCCAGCATTTT

d_gene: -
j_gene: TRBJ1-1
v_gene: TRBV3-1/TRBV3-2
abundance: -
CDR3aa: CASSQTTEPMNTEAFF
CDR3nt: TGTGCCAGCAGCCAAACGACAGAGCCTATGAACACTGAAGCTTTCTTT

d_gene: -
j_gene: TRBJ2-7
v_gene: TRBV7-9
abundance: -
CDR3aa: CASSPVVPPDEQYF
CDR3nt: TGTGCCAGCAGCCCCGTGGTCCCCCCGGACGAGCAGTACTTC

d_gene: TRBD1
j_gene: TRBJ1-1
v_gene: TRBV7-8
abundance: -
CDR3aa: CASSLGQGALGTEAFF
CDR3nt: TGTGCCAGCAGCCTTGGACAGGGGGCGTTGGGCACTGAAGCTTTCTTT

d_gene: TRBD1
j_gene: TRBJ2-7
v_gene: TRBV6-1
abundance: once
CDR3aa: CASSETGDKGEQYF
CDR3nt: TGTGCCAGCAGTGAGACAGGGGATAAGGGCGAGCAGTACTTC

d_gene: TRBD1
j_gene: TRBJ1-1
v_gene: TRBV11-1
abundance: -
CDR3aa: CASSSRQGNTEAFF
CDR3nt: TGTGCCAGCAGCTCCCGACAGGGAAACACTGAAGCTTTCTTT

d_gene: -
j_gene: TRBJ2-2
v_gene: TRBV29-1
abundance: -
CDR3aa: CSARGLSNTGELFF
CDR3nt: TGCAGCGCTAGAGGGCTGTCGAACACCGGGGAGCTGTTTTTT

d_gene: -
j_gene: TRBJ1-2
v_gene: TRBV4-2
abundance: -
CDR3aa: CASSQSRAGADGYTF
CDR3nt: TGTGCCAGCAGCCAATCCCGGGCAGGGGCGGATGGCTACACCTTC

d_gene: TRBD1
j_gene: TRBJ1-2
v_gene: TRBV20-1
abundance: -
CDR3aa: CSVGQGFGYTF
CDR3nt: TGCAGTGTCGGACAGGGTTTTGGCTACACCTTC

d_gene: TRBD2
j_gene: TRBJ2-7
v_gene: TRBV5-4
abundance: -
CDR3aa: CASSFLAGYEQYF
CDR3nt: TGTGCCAGCAGCTTCCTAGCGGGGTACGAGCAGTACTTC

d_gene: -
j_gene: TRBJ2-7
v_gene: TRBV3-1/TRBV3-2
abundance: -
CDR3aa: CASSLQGGTDLTREQYF
CDR3nt: TGTGCCAGCAGCCTCCAGGGGGGTACCGACCTTACGCGGGAGCAGTACTTC

d_gene: TRBD2
j_gene: TRBJ2-1
v_gene: TRBV19
abundance: -
CDR3aa: CASSMTLAGTYNEQFF
CDR3nt: TGTGCCAGTAGTATGACACTAGCGGGGACCTACAATGAGCAGTTCTTC